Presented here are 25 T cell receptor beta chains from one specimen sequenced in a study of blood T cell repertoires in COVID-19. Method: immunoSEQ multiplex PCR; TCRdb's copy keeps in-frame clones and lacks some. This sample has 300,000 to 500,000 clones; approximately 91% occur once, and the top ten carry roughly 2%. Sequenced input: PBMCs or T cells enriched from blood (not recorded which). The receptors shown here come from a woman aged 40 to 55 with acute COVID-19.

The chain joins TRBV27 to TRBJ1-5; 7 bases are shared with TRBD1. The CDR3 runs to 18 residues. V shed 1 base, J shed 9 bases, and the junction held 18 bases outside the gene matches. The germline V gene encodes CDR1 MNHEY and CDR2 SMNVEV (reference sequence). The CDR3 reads CASSLFGRRGQVPLPQHF. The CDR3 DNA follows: TGTGCCAGCAGTTTATTTGGTAGGCGAGGACAGGTCCCCCTGCCCCAGCATTTT.

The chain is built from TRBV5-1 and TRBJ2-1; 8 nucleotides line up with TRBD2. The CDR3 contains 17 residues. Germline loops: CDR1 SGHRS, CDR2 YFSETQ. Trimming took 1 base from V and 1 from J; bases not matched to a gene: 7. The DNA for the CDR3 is TGCGCCAGCAGCTTGTCTTCCGGGGGGGCTTCCTACAATGAGCAGTTCTTC. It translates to CASSLSSGGASYNEQFF. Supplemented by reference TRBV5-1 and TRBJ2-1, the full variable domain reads KAGVTQTPRYLIKTRGQQVTLSCSPISGHRSVSWYQQTPGQGLQFLFEYFSETQRNKGNFPGRFSGRQFSNSRSEMNVSTLELGDSALYLCASSLSSGGASYNEQFFGPGTRLTVL.

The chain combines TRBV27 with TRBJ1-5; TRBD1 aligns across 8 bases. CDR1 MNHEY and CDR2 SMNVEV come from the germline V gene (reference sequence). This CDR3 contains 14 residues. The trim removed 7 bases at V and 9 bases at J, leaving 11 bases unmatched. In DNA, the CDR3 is TGTGCCAGCAAGCCAGGGGGCCGCGAGTGGCCCCAGCATTTT. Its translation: CASKPGGREWPQHF.

The CDR3 here is CASSTYGGGEGGYTF. The CDR3, as DNA: TGTGCCAGCAGTACTTACGGGGGAGGGGAGGGTGGCTACACCTTC. V and J are TRBV27 and TRBJ1-2, with D tentatively TRBD1 (5 bases). CDR1 and CDR2 from the germline V gene are MNHEY and SMNVEV (reference sequence). The CDR3 loop spans 15 amino acids. V lost 5 bases, J lost 7 bases, and 20 bases lay in between.

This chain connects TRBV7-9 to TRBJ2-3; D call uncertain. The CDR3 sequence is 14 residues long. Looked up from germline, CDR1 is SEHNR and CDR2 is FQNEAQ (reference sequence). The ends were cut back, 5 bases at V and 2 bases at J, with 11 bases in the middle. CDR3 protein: CASSADLNTDTQYF. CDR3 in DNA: TGTGCCAGCAGCGCCGACTTAAACACAGATACGCAGTATTTT.

The CDR3 region has the DNA TGTGCCAGCAACCTCGGGACAGGGGACGGCTACACCTTC. This translates into CASNLGTGDGYTF. The genes are TRBV7-9 and TRBJ1-2; 10 nucleotides match TRBD1. J lost 8 bases, V lost 7 bases, and 7 bases had no gene match. This CDR3 region has 13 residues. Germline V gene lookup returns CDR1 SEHNR and CDR2 FQNEAQ (reference sequence). Complete variable domain (other parts from reference TRBV7-9 and TRBJ1-2): DTGVSQNPRHKITKRGQNVTFRCDPISEHNRLYWYRQTLGQGPEFLTYFQNEAQLEKSRLLSDRFSAERPKGSFSTLEIQRTEQGDSAMYLCASNLGTGDGYTFGSGTRLTVV.

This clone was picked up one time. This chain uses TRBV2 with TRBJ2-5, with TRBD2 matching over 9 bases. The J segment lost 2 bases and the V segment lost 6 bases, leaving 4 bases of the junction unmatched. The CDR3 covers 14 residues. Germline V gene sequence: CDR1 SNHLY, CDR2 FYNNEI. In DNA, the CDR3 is TGTGCCAGCAGGCTAGCGGGGATTCAAGAGACCCAGTACTTC. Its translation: CASRLAGIQETQYF. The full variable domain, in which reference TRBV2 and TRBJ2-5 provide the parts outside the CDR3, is EPEVTQTPSHQVTQMGQEVILRCVPISNHLYFYWYRQILGQKVEFLVSFYNNEISEKSEIFDDQFSVERPDGSNFTLKIRSTKLEDSAMYFCASRLAGIQETQYFGPGTRLLVL.

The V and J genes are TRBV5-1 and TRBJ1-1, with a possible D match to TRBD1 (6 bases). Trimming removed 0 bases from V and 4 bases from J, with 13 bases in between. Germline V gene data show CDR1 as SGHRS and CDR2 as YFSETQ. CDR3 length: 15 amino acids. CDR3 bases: TGCGCCAGCAGCTTGGCGGGGGGCGCGTCCACTGAAGCTTTCTTT. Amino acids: CASSLAGGASTEAFF.

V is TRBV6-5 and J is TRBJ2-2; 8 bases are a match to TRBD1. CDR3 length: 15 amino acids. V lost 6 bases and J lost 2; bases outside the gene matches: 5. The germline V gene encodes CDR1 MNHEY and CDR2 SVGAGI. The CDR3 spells CASRTGVINTGELFF. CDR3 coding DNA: TGTGCCAGCAGGACAGGGGTCATCAACACCGGGGAGCTGTTTTTT.

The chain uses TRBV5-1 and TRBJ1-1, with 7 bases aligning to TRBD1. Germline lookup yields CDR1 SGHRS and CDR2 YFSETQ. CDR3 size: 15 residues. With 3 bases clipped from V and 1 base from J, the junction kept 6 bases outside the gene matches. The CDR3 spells CASSSLTGANTEAFF. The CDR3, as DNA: TGCGCCAGCAGCTCTCTAACAGGGGCGAACACTGAAGCTTTCTTT. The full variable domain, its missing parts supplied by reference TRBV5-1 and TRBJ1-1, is KAGVTQTPRYLIKTRGQQVTLSCSPISGHRSVSWYQQTPGQGLQFLFEYFSETQRNKGNFPGRFSGRQFSNSRSEMNVSTLELGDSALYLCASSSLTGANTEAFFGQGTRLTVV.

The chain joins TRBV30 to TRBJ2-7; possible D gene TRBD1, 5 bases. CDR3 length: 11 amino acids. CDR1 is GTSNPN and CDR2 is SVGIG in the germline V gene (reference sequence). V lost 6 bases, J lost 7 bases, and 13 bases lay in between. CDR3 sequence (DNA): TGTGCCTGCAGAGACAGCAGGGAGCAGTACTTC. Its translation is CACRDSREQYF. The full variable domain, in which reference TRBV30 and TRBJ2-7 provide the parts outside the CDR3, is SQTIHQWPATLVQPVGSPLSLECTVEGTSNPNLYWYRQAAGRGLQLLFYSVGIGQISSEVPQNLSASRPQDRQFILSSKKLLLSDSGFYLCACRDSREQYFGPGTRLTVT.

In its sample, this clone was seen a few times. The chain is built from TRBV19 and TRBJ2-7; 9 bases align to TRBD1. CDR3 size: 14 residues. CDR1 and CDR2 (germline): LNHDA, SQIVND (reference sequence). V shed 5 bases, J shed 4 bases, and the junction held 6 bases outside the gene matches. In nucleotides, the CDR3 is TGTGCCAGTAGTGCCGGGACAGGGATTTACGAGCAGTACTTC. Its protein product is CASSAGTGIYEQYF.

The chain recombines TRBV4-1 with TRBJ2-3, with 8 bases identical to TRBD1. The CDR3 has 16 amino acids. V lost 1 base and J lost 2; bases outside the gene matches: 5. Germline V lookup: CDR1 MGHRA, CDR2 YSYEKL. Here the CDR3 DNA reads TGCGCCAGCAGCCAAGGGACAGGGAGAGCCACAGATACGCAGTATTTT. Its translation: CASSQGTGRATDTQYF.

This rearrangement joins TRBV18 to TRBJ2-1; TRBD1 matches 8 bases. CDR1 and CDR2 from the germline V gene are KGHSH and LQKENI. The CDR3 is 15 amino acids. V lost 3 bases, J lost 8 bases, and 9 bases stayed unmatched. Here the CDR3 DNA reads TGTGCCAGCTCACCCGGGCCAGGGGGCTTGGATGAGCAGTTCTTC. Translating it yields CASSPGPGGLDEQFF.

This CDR3 reads CASSPLYGGAGRTDTQYF. DNA for the CDR3: TGTGCCAGCAGCCCCCTGTACGGGGGGGCTGGTCGGACAGATACGCAGTATTTT. The chain employs TRBV11-2 and TRBJ2-3; 8 bases fit TRBD2. Looked up from germline, CDR1 is SGHAT and CDR2 is FQNNGV. V trimming: 5 bases; J trimming: 3 bases; junction bases outside the gene matches: 16. The CDR3 contains 18 residues.

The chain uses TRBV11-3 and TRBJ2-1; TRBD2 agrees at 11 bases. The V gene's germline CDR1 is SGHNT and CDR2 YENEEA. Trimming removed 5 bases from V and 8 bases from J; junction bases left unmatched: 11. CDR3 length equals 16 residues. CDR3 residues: CASSIVSGGAGYEQFF. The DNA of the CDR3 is TGTGCCAGCAGCATCGTTAGCGGGGGGGCCGGTTATGAGCAGTTCTTC.

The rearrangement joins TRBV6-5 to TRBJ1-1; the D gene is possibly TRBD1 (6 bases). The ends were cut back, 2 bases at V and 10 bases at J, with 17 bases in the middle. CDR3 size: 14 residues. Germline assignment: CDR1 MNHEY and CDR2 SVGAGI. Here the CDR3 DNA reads TGTGCCAGCAGTTACAACAGGGATGACCTCGGAGCTTTCTTT. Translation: CASSYNRDDLGAFF.

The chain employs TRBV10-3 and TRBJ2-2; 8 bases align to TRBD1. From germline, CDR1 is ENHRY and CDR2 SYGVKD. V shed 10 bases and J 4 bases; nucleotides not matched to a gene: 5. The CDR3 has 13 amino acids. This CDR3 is CATGTGGTGELFF. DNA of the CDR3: TGTGCCACCGGGACAGGCGGCACCGGGGAGCTGTTTTTT.

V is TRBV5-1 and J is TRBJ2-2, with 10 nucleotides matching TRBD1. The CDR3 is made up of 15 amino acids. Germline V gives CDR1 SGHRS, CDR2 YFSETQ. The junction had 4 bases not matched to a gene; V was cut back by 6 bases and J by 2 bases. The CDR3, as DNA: TGCGCCAGCACGACAGGGGGCCCTAACACCGGGGAGCTGTTTTTT. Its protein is CASTTGGPNTGELFF.

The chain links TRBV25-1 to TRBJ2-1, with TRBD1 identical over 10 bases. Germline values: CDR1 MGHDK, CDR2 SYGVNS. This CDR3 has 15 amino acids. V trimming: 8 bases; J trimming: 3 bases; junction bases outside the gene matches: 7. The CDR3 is CASSTGTGDYNEQFF. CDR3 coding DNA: TGTGCCAGCTCAACCGGGACAGGGGACTACAATGAGCAGTTCTTC.

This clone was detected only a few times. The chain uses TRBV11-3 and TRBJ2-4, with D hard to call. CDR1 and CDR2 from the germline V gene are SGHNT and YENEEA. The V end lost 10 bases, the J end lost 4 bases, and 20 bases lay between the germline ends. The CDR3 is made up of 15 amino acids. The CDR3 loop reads CANRAGAIPKNIQYF. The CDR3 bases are TGTGCCAACCGCGCAGGCGCGATACCAAAAAACATTCAGTACTTC.

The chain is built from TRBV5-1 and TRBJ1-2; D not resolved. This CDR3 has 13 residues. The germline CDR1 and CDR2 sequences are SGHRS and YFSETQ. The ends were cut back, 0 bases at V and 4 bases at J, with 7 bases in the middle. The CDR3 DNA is TGCGCCAGCAGCTTGGGAGGGTCCTATGGCTACACCTTC. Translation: CASSLGGSYGYTF.

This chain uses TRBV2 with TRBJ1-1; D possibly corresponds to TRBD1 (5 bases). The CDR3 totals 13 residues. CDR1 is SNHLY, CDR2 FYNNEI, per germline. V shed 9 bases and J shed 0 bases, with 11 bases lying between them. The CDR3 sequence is CASGAGVNTEAFF. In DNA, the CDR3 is TGTGCCAGTGGGGCGGGGGTGAACACTGAAGCTTTCTTT.

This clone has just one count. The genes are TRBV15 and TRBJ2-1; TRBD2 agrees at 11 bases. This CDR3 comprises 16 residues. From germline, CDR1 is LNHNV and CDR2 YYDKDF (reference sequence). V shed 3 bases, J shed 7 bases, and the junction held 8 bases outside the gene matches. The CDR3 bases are TGTGCCACCAGCAGGCGAGTAGCGGGGGGGTTGAATGAGCAGTTCTTC. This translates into CATSRRVAGGLNEQFF.

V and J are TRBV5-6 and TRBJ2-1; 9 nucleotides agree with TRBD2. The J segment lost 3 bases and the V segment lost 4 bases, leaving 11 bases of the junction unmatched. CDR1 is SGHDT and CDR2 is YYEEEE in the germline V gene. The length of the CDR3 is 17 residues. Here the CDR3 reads CASSISSGGENYNEQFF. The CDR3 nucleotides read TGTGCCAGCAGCATCAGTAGCGGGGGAGAGAACTACAATGAGCAGTTCTTC. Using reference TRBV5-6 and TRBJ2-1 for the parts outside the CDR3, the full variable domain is DAGVTQSPTHLIKTRGQQVTLRCSPKSGHDTVSWYQQALGQGPQFIFQYYEEEERQRGNFPDRFSGHQFPNYSSELNVNALLLGDSALYLCASSISSGGENYNEQFFGPGTRLTVL.